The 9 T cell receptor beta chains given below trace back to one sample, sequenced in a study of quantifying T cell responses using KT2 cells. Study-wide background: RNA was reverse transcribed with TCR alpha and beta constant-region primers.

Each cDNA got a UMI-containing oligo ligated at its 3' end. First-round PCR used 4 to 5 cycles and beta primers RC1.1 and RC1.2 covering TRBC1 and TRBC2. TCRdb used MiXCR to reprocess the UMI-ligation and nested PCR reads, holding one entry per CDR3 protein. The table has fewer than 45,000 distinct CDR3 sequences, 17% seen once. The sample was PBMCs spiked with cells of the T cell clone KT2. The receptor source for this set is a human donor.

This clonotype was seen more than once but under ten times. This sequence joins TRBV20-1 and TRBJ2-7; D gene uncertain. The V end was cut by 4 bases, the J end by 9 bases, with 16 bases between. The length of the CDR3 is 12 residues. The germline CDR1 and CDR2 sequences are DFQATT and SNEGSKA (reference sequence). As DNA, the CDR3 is TGCAGTGCTAAACTGACCGCTCCGGGGCAGTACTTC. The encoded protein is CSAKLTAPGQYF.

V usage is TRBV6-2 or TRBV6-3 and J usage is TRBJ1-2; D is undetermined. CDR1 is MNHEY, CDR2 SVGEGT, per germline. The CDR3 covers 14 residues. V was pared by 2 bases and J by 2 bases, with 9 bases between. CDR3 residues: CASSYEQINYGYTF. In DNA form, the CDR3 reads TGTGCCAGCAGTTACGAGCAGATCAACTATGGCTACACCTTC.

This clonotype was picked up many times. CDR3: CASTTGVGGYTF. CDR3 bases: TGTGCCAGCACCACAGGGGTAGGTGGCTACACCTTC. The chain combines TRBV12-3 or TRBV12-4 with TRBJ1-2, with 7 bases fitting TRBD1. CDR3 size: 12 residues. With V trimmed by 7 bases and J by 7 bases, 6 bases remained unmatched.

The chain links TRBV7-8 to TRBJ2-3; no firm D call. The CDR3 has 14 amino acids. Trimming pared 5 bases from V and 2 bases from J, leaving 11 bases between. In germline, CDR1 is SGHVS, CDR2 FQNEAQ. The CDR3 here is CASSISGHTDTQYF. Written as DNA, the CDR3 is TGTGCCAGCAGCATATCCGGGCACACAGATACGCAGTATTTT.

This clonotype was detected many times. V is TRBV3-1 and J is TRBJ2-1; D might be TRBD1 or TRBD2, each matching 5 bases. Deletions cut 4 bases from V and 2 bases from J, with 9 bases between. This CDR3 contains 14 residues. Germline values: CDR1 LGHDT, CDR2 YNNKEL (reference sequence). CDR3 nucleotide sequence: TGTGCCAGCAGCCCCGGGGCCGCCTACAATGAGCAGTTCTTC. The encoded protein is CASSPGAAYNEQFF.

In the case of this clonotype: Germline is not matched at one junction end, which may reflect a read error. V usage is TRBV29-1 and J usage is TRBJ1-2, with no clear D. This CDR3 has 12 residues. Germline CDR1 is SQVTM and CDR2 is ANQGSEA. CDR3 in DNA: TGCAGCGTTGAAACTGAGATTTATGGCTACAACTTC. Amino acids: CSVETEIYGYNF. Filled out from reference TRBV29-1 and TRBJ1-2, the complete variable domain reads SAVISQKPSRDICQRGTSLTIQCQVDSQVTMMFWYRQQPGQSLTLIATANQGSEATYESGFVIDKFPISRPNLTFSTLTVSNMSPEDSSIYLCSVETEIYGYNFGSGTRLTVV.

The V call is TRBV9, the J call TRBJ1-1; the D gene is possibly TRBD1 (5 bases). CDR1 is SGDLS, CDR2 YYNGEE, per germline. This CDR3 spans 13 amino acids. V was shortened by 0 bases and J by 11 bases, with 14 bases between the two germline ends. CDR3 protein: CASSVVYGTQAFF. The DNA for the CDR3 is TGTGCCAGCAGCGTAGTTTACGGGACTCAGGCTTTCTTT.

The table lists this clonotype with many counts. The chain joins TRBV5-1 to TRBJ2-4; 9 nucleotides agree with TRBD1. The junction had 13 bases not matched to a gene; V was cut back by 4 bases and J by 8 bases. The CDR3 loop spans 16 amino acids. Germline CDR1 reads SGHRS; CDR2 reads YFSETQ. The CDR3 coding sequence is TGCGCCAGCAGCCTCGGGACAGGGTATTTGAGGTACATTCAGTACTTC. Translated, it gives CASSLGTGYLRYIQYF.

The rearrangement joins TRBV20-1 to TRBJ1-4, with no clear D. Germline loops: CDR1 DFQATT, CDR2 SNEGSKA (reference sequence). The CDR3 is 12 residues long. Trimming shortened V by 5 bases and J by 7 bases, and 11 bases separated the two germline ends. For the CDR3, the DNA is TGCAGTGCTTCGGACCTGGGTGAAAAACTGTTTTTT. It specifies CSASDLGEKLFF.